Presented here are 27 T cell receptor beta chains from one specimen sequenced in a study of blood T cell repertoires in COVID-19. The method was immunoSEQ multiplex PCR; TCRdb's version includes in-frame clones alone and lacks a portion of them. The top ten clones hold around 7.8% of a sample with around 85,000 clones, about 83% of them seen once. Sequencing was done on a sample of peripheral blood. The receptors stem from a man in his fifties with active COVID-19.

The rearrangement joins TRBV30 to TRBJ1-1; D ambiguous. The V and J ends lost 4 bases and 1 base respectively, with 16 bases between them. The CDR3 is made up of 15 amino acids. Germline V lookup: CDR1 GTSNPN, CDR2 SVGIG (reference sequence). The CDR3 DNA reads as TGTGCCTGGAACGCAAACCCTCGTAGGAACACTGAAGCTTTCTTT. Amino acids: CAWNANPRRNTEAFF.

This clone was counted once. The chain employs TRBV9 and TRBJ1-2; tentative D call: TRBD1 (6 bases). The V end was cut by 2 bases, the J end by 4 bases, with 12 bases between. The length of the CDR3 is 14 residues. Germline V gene data show CDR1 as SGDLS and CDR2 as YYNGEE. This chain's CDR3 is CASSVGAGTYGYTF. CDR3 sequence (DNA): TGTGCCAGCAGCGTGGGGGCAGGGACCTATGGCTACACCTTC.

The chain has TRBV7-2 and TRBJ2-1; 12 positions match TRBD2. The length of the CDR3 is 16 residues. Germline trimming cut 3 bases from V and 3 bases from J; bases unmatched to any gene: 3. Germline-derived CDR1 and CDR2 are SGHTA and FQGNSA. The CDR3 DNA follows: TGTGCCAGCAGCTTCCTACTAGCGGGGGGCTACAATGAGCAGTTCTTC. It translates to CASSFLLAGGYNEQFF.

The gene calls are TRBV5-1 and TRBJ1-5; a weak D match, TRBD1 (5 bases). The CDR3 is made up of 15 amino acids. V shed 0 bases and J shed 7 bases, with 14 bases lying between them. Germline CDR1 is SGHRS and CDR2 is YFSETQ. CDR3 amino acids: CASSLDGGEGQPQHF. The CDR3 coding sequence is TGCGCCAGCAGCTTGGATGGGGGGGAGGGCCAGCCCCAGCATTTT.

V usage is TRBV7-9 and J usage is TRBJ2-1; TRBD1 is a possible D gene (6 bases). Trimming cost V 5 bases and J 0 bases, with 11 bases left between them. The CDR3 extends over 15 amino acids. The germline V gene encodes CDR1 SEHNR and CDR2 FQNEAQ (reference sequence). The CDR3 bases are TGTGCCAGCAGCCCCCGAGGGGGCTCCTACAATGAGCAGTTCTTC. This encodes CASSPRGGSYNEQFF.

The chain joins TRBV7-9 to TRBJ2-1; possibly TRBD2 for D (5 bases). Germline V lookup: CDR1 SEHNR, CDR2 FQNEAQ (reference sequence). The CDR3 totals 13 residues. The V and J ends lost 8 bases and 5 bases respectively, with 13 bases between them. The CDR3 bases are TGTGCCAGCCGCCCGGACGGGGACAATGAGCAGTTCTTC. This translates into CASRPDGDNEQFF. The whole variable domain, remainder taken from reference TRBV7-9 and TRBJ2-1, is DTGVSQNPRHKITKRGQNVTFRCDPISEHNRLYWYRQTLGQGPEFLTYFQNEAQLEKSRLLSDRFSAERPKGSFSTLEIQRTEQGDSAMYLCASRPDGDNEQFFGPGTRLTVL.

J is TRBJ2-1 and V is TRBV9, with D perhaps TRBD1 (6 bases). The length of the CDR3 is 16 residues. V was cut by 5 bases and J by 5 bases, with 20 bases left in between. Germline CDR1 is SGDLS and CDR2 is YYNGEE. Written as DNA, the CDR3 is TGTGCCAGCAGTGCCTTCGGGCAGGGGCGAAACAATGAGCAGTTCTTC. The encoded protein is CASSAFGQGRNNEQFF.

This rearrangement joins TRBV18 to TRBJ1-6; TRBD1 agrees at 7 bases. This CDR3 comprises 13 residues. The V gene's germline CDR1 is KGHSH and CDR2 LQKENI. The trim removed 4 bases at V and 8 bases at J, leaving 2 bases unmatched. The chain's CDR3 is CASSRDRDSPLHF. CDR3 DNA sequence: TGTGCCAGCTCACGGGACAGAGATTCACCCCTCCACTTT.

The rearrangement joins TRBV27 to TRBJ2-2, with D perhaps matching TRBD1 (6 bases). Germline V lookup: CDR1 MNHEY, CDR2 SMNVEV (reference sequence). Trimming removed 6 bases from V and 5 bases from J, with 10 bases in between. The CDR3 totals 13 residues. The CDR3 sequence: CASRRRGTGELFF. DNA of the CDR3: TGTGCCAGCAGACGTAGGGGGACCGGGGAGCTGTTTTTT.

The chain uses TRBV7-2 and TRBJ2-7, with 7 bases aligning to TRBD2. The CDR3 covers 15 residues. The V gene end was trimmed by 5 bases and the J gene end by 2 bases; junction bases not matched to a gene: 9. Germline CDR1 SGHTA, CDR2 FQGNSA. The CDR3 region has the DNA TGTGCCAGCAGCCCCAACGGGGCGGGGGCCTACGAGCAGTACTTC. As protein: CASSPNGAGAYEQYF.

This rearrangement joins TRBV5-1 to TRBJ2-6; 7 nucleotides match TRBD2. This CDR3 region has 16 residues. The V gene's germline CDR1 is SGHRS and CDR2 YFSETQ. Losses at the gene ends were 7 bases for V and 4 bases for J; bases not matched to a gene: 11. The CDR3 loop reads CASLKTGGSGANVLTF. The CDR3 nucleotides are TGCGCCAGCCTAAAAACCGGGGGGTCCGGGGCCAACGTCCTGACTTTC. The whole variable domain, remainder taken from reference TRBV5-1 and TRBJ2-6, is KAGVTQTPRYLIKTRGQQVTLSCSPISGHRSVSWYQQTPGQGLQFLFEYFSETQRNKGNFPGRFSGRQFSNSRSEMNVSTLELGDSALYLCASLKTGGSGANVLTFGAGSRLTVL.

This clone showed up just a few times. The V gene is TRBV7-3, the J gene TRBJ2-7, with a weak D call TRBD2 (7 bases). This CDR3 contains 19 residues. Germline V lookup: CDR1 SGHTA, CDR2 FQGTGA. V lost 0 bases to trimming and J lost 7 bases, with 28 bases between them. Here the CDR3 DNA reads TGTGCCAGCAGCTTAACCTCGGGTAGGACAGCCGGCTCAGCGGGGGAGCAGTACTTC. Translating it yields CASSLTSGRTAGSAGEQYF.

This clone was seen more than once but under ten times. The rearrangement links TRBV30 to TRBJ1-6; 9 nucleotides align to TRBD1. CDR1 GTSNPN and CDR2 SVGIG come from the germline V gene (reference sequence). The ends lost 7 bases at V and 8 bases at J; junction bases unmatched: 6. The CDR3 is 13 residues long. The CDR3 DNA reads as TGTGCCTTGGGACAGGGAAGTTATTCACCCCTCCACTTT. Protein: CALGQGSYSPLHF.

The chain recombines TRBV1 with TRBJ2-7; TRBD1, the D gene given by the table, was not confirmed from the DNA. TRBV1 is recorded as a pseudogene. CDR3 length equals 15 residues. This CDR3 reads CTSSHMIGTTYEQYF. The CDR3 nucleotides read TGCACCAGCAGCCATATGATCGGGACAACCTACGAGCAGTACTTC.

The rearrangement uses TRBV28 and TRBJ2-7; tentative D call: TRBD2 (6 bases). Trimming shortened V by 2 bases and J by 0 bases, and 20 bases separated the two germline ends. CDR3 length: 18 residues. Germline V lookup: CDR1 MDHEN, CDR2 SYDVKM. This CDR3 is CASSLDVGGPGSSYEQYF. Written as DNA, the CDR3 is TGTGCCAGCAGTTTAGATGTGGGTGGACCCGGGAGCTCCTACGAGCAGTACTTC.

CDR3 sequence (DNA): TGTGCCAGCAGTCCACCGGGACTAGCTAACCCCCGCACAGATACGCAGTATTTT. Translating it yields CASSPPGLANPRTDTQYF. The chain couples TRBV27 to TRBJ2-3, with 9 bases matching TRBD2. Germline CDR1 and CDR2: MNHEY and SMNVEV (reference sequence). The CDR3 is 18 amino acids. V lost 5 bases, J lost 1 base, and 13 bases stayed unmatched.

The chain joins TRBV7-2 to TRBJ1-3; TRBD1 matches at 8 bases. In germline, CDR1 is SGHTA, CDR2 FQGNSA. The CDR3 length is 14 residues. The junction had 4 bases not matched to a gene; V was cut back by 5 bases and J by 4 bases. The CDR3 protein is CASSQGTGGNTIYF. CDR3 coding DNA: TGTGCCAGCAGCCAGGGGACAGGAGGAAACACCATATATTTT.

This chain uses TRBV18 with TRBJ1-4; 7 nucleotides agree with TRBD1. The CDR3 has 16 residues. Trimming took 6 bases from V and 2 from J; bases not matched to a gene: 9. Germline V lookup: CDR1 KGHSH, CDR2 LQKENI. The CDR3 sequence: CASSRVPGQTNEKLFF. CDR3 bases: TGTGCCAGCTCCCGGGTACCGGGACAGACTAATGAAAAACTGTTTTTT.

This sequence joins TRBV3-1 (or the pseudogene TRBV3-2) and TRBJ2-2; 11 bases map to TRBD2. In germline, CDR1 is LGHDT, CDR2 YNNKEL (reference sequence). V gave up 0 bases and J gave up 3 bases; unmatched junction bases: 12. The CDR3 sequence is 20 residues long. The CDR3 loop reads CASSQDSGGAWAYDTGELFF. In DNA form, the CDR3 reads TGTGCCAGCAGCCAAGATAGCGGGGGGGCATGGGCTTACGACACCGGGGAGCTGTTTTTT.

This clone was detected a few times. The rearrangement uses TRBV5-4 and TRBJ2-7; D is unresolved. The germline V gene has CDR1 SGHNT and CDR2 YYREEE (reference sequence). This CDR3 contains 13 residues. V dropped 2 bases and J dropped 6 bases, with 12 bases sitting between them. The CDR3 is CASSFEPMSEQYF. The CDR3 region has the DNA TGTGCCAGCAGCTTCGAACCGATGAGCGAGCAGTACTTC.

V is TRBV5-1 and J is TRBJ2-1; D perhaps matches TRBD1 (6 bases). The V gene lost 7 bases and the J gene lost 0 bases, with 14 bases spanning the gap. The CDR3 covers 15 residues. The V gene's germline CDR1 is SGHRS and CDR2 YFSETQ. CDR3 loop: CASARTASSYNEQFF. In DNA, the CDR3 is TGCGCCAGCGCCCGGACAGCCAGCTCCTACAATGAGCAGTTCTTC. Complete variable domain (other parts from reference TRBV5-1 and TRBJ2-1): KAGVTQTPRYLIKTRGQQVTLSCSPISGHRSVSWYQQTPGQGLQFLFEYFSETQRNKGNFPGRFSGRQFSNSRSEMNVSTLELGDSALYLCASARTASSYNEQFFGPGTRLTVL.

The chain combines TRBV28 with TRBJ1-2; 7 positions agree with TRBD1. Trimming cost V 5 bases and J 4 bases; bases outside gene matches: 7. From germline, CDR1 is MDHEN and CDR2 SYDVKM. CDR3 length: 14 residues. The CDR3 loop is CASSPGGRIYGYTF. CDR3 nucleotide sequence: TGTGCCAGCAGTCCAGGGGGAAGGATCTATGGCTACACCTTC.

The rearrangement uses TRBV19 and TRBJ2-2; possible D gene TRBD2, 5 bases. Trimming shortened V by 4 bases and J by 4 bases, and 10 bases separated the two germline ends. The CDR3 runs to 14 residues. CDR1 and CDR2 (germline): LNHDA, SQIVND (reference sequence). The CDR3 region is CASSTLDFTGELFF. DNA of the CDR3: TGTGCCAGTAGTACTTTGGACTTCACCGGGGAGCTGTTTTTT.

This chain uses TRBV5-5 with TRBJ2-3; TRBD1 agrees at 7 bases. This CDR3 is 16 amino acids long. The germline V gene encodes CDR1 SGHKS and CDR2 YYEKEE (reference sequence). V lost 6 bases, J lost 8 bases, and 18 bases stayed unmatched. The CDR3 DNA is TGTGCCAGCACCCCTTGGGTGGGACAGAGAGTAGGTACGCAGTATTTT. Residues: CASTPWVGQRVGTQYF.

The chain joins TRBV11-2 to TRBJ2-1, with D maybe TRBD1 (6 bases). The V end was cut by 5 bases, the J end by 6 bases, with 17 bases between. This CDR3 is 15 amino acids long. Germline V CDR1 and CDR2: SGHAT, FQNNGV. The CDR3 bases are TGTGCCAGCAGCCACCAACCAGGACAGACCAATGAGCAGTTCTTC. Translating gives CASSHQPGQTNEQFF.

This sequence joins TRBV18 and TRBJ1-5, with TRBD1 matching over 7 bases. The germline V gene encodes CDR1 KGHSH and CDR2 LQKENI. Trimming at V came to 2 bases and at J to 3 bases, leaving 1 base not matched to a gene. The CDR3 length is 14 residues. CDR3 nucleotide sequence: TGTGCCAGCTCACCAGGGACAGACAATCAGCCCCAGCATTTT. This gives the protein CASSPGTDNQPQHF.

The V gene is TRBV6-5, the J gene TRBJ2-7; 9 nucleotides align to TRBD1. After removal of 9 bases from V and 2 bases from J, the junction contained 8 bases not matched to a gene. CDR3 length equals 14 residues. CDR1 MNHEY and CDR2 SVGAGI come from the germline V gene. CDR3 sequence reads: CASPRDRAPYEQYF. Here the CDR3 DNA reads TGTGCCAGTCCCCGGGACAGGGCGCCCTACGAGCAGTACTTC.